This T cell receptor (beta chain) was obtained from a study of blood T cell repertoires in COVID-19. As concerns this clone: This may arise from a read error, as a much more abundant clone is one base away.

The CDR3 is 14 amino acids. The V and J ends lost 2 bases and 2 bases, in that order; junction bases with no gene match: 2. Germline loops: CDR1 SGHNT, CDR2 YYREEE (reference sequence). The authors' processing: It was from reference gene primer amplification that nucleated cell counts were estimated. Assay used: immunoSEQ multiplex PCR; TCRdb lists only in-frame clones, some missing. V, J and clone size are those of that table, while D and trimming were read from the DNA. The sample consists of a few hundred thousand clones, roughly nine tenths of them appearing once. The V gene is TRBV5-4, the J gene TRBJ2-7; TRBD1 matches 9 bases. The source of this sequence is a man in his forties with acute or convalescent COVID-19. Sequenced material: peripheral blood. This CDR3 reads CASSLDRGAYEQYF. In DNA form, the CDR3 reads TGTGCCAGCAGCTTAGACAGGGGGGCCTACGAGCAGTACTTC.